The 24 T cell receptor beta chains below were found in one sample sequenced in a study of blood T cell dynamics during melanoma immunotherapy. The assay was immunoSEQ multiplex PCR, and TCRdb's table has in-frame clones only and misses some. This table holds some 78 clones. Indicated time point: week 3, after first cycle of checkpoint inhibitor. This material consisted of naive CD8+ T cells from blood, taken from a patient treated with checkpoint blockade. These receptor sequences come from a human donor with melanoma.

V and J are TRBV7-2 and TRBJ2-1, with D unresolved. The ends were cut back, 6 bases at V and 9 bases at J, with 15 bases in the middle. The CDR3 length is 13 residues. From germline, CDR1 is SGHTA and CDR2 FQGNSA. The CDR3 nucleotides are TGTGCCAGCAGTCTAAACGGATTGAGTGAGCAGTTCTTC. The encoded protein is CASSLNGLSEQFF. Full variable domain (outside the CDR3, taken from reference TRBV7-2 and TRBJ2-1): GAGVSQSPSNKVTEKGKDVELRCDPISGHTALYWYRQSLGQGLEFLIYFQGNSAPDKSGLPSDRFSAERTGGSVSTLTIQRTQQEDSAVYLCASSLNGLSEQFFGPGTRLTVL.

The rearrangement links TRBV27 to TRBJ1-1; 10 bases are a match to TRBD1. The CDR3 is made up of 15 amino acids. J lost 4 bases, V lost 5 bases, and 7 bases had no gene match. The germline V gene has CDR1 MNHEY and CDR2 SMNVEV (reference sequence). The DNA of the CDR3 is TGTGCCAGCAGTCTTTCCGGGACAGGGGTCACTGAAGCTTTCTTT. This codes for CASSLSGTGVTEAFF.

The chain recombines TRBV7-9 with TRBJ2-1; 8 nucleotides align to TRBD1. CDR3 length: 17 amino acids. Trimming removed 4 bases from V and 3 bases from J; junction bases left unmatched: 11. CDR1 and CDR2 (germline): SEHNR, FQNEAQ (reference sequence). CDR3 amino acids: CASSSTTGGKFYNEQFF. The CDR3 nucleotides are TGTGCCAGCAGCTCGACTACAGGGGGAAAGTTCTACAATGAGCAGTTCTTC.

The chain carries TRBV2 and TRBJ2-7; D possibly corresponds to TRBD2 (5 bases). The CDR3 consists of 13 residues. V lost 7 bases to trimming and J lost 0 bases, with 10 bases between them. Per the germline V gene, CDR1 is SNHLY and CDR2 is FYNNEI. The CDR3 loop is CASIPRGSYEQYF. The DNA for the CDR3 is TGTGCCAGCATTCCCCGGGGCTCCTACGAGCAGTACTTC.

The CDR3 spells CASSSSGTSGIYEQYF. Here the CDR3 DNA reads TGTGCCAGCAGCTCGTCCGGGACTAGCGGGATCTACGAGCAGTACTTC. This chain uses TRBV7-6 with TRBJ2-7; 13 bases map to TRBD2. After removal of 4 bases from V and 3 bases from J, the junction contained 6 bases not matched to a gene. The CDR3 loop spans 16 amino acids. Germline CDR1 SGHVS, CDR2 FNYEAQ.

V gene TRBV7-2 combines with J gene TRBJ2-5, with a possible D match to TRBD1 (5 bases). Deletions cut 3 bases from V and 5 bases from J, with 25 bases between. The CDR3 has 18 residues. Germline V gene data show CDR1 as SGHTA and CDR2 as FQGNSA. CDR3 sequence: CASSFRIGFRDSTETQYF. The CDR3 DNA reads TGTGCCAGCAGCTTCCGTATCGGATTCAGGGATTCCACGGAGACCCAGTACTTC.

The rearrangement joins TRBV4-1 to TRBJ2-1; 7 positions agree with TRBD2. Unmatched junction bases numbered 7, after V lost 0 bases and J lost 2 bases. The germline gives CDR1 MGHRA, CDR2 YSYEKL. This CDR3 is 17 amino acids long. CDR3 residues: CASSQEMGGSTYNEQFF. CDR3 DNA sequence: TGCGCCAGCAGCCAAGAGATGGGCGGGAGTACCTACAATGAGCAGTTCTTC.

This rearrangement joins TRBV29-1 to TRBJ2-7; 10 bases are shared with TRBD1. There are 13 residues in the CDR3. CDR1 is SQVTM, CDR2 ANQGSEA, per germline. J lost 6 bases, V lost 1 base, and 3 bases had no gene match. The CDR3 spells CSVEVGTGAEQYF. As DNA, the CDR3 is TGCAGCGTTGAAGTCGGGACAGGGGCCGAGCAGTACTTC.

The J gene is TRBJ2-6, the V gene TRBV23-1; D remains ambiguous. TRBV23-1 carries the ORF label, with uncertain function. The ends were cut back, 5 bases at V and 5 bases at J, with 22 bases in the middle. The CDR3 covers 18 residues. The CDR3 coding sequence is TGCGCCAGCAGTACCGCGTGGCCGCAACAAAGTCGGGCCAACGTCCTGACTTTC. It is translated as CASSTAWPQQSRANVLTF.

The chain couples TRBV28 to TRBJ2-7; D ambiguous. This CDR3 contains 13 residues. V was cut by 6 bases and J by 2 bases, with 11 bases left in between. The V gene's germline CDR1 is MDHEN and CDR2 SYDVKM. The CDR3 nucleotides read TGTGCCAGCAGCCCCGGGCCCCCCTACGAGCAGTACTTC. Its protein product is CASSPGPPYEQYF.

The rearrangement uses TRBV4-2 and TRBJ1-2; possibly TRBD1 for D (6 bases). Trimming removed 3 bases at V and 8 bases at J, with 16 bases between. CDR1 is LGHNA and CDR2 is YNFKEQ in the germline V gene. The length of the CDR3 is 14 residues. The DNA for the CDR3 is TGTGCCAGCAGCCAGGCAACAGGGTTATTGGGCTACACCTTC. This encodes CASSQATGLLGYTF.

V and J are TRBV16 and TRBJ2-7; D ambiguous. Trimming shortened V by 2 bases and J by 2 bases, and 10 bases separated the two germline ends. Germline CDR1 KGHSY, CDR2 FQNENV. CDR3 length equals 14 residues. The CDR3 reads CASSQRIPTYEQYF. DNA of the CDR3: TGTGCCAGCAGCCAACGGATACCGACCTACGAGCAGTACTTC.

This rearrangement joins TRBV27 to TRBJ2-4; perhaps TRBD2 as D (6 bases). The CDR3 runs 14 residues. Germline lookup yields CDR1 MNHEY and CDR2 SMNVEV (reference sequence). V was pared by 7 bases and J by 4 bases, with 14 bases between. The CDR3 loop reads CASKPGEAKNIQYF. The CDR3 DNA sequence: TGTGCCAGCAAACCGGGAGAGGCAAAAAACATTCAGTACTTC.

This clone was counted once. The chain combines TRBV27 with TRBJ1-5, with D unclear. Germline CDR1 is MNHEY and CDR2 is SMNVEV (reference sequence). With 2 bases removed from V and 1 base from J, the gap between germline ends came to 3 bases. CDR3 length: 13 amino acids. Written as DNA, the CDR3 is TGTGCCAGCAGTTTAATGAGCAATCAGCCCCAGCATTTT. It encodes CASSLMSNQPQHF.

The rearrangement joins TRBV15 to TRBJ2-7, with D maybe TRBD1 (5 bases). Trimming took off 0 bases at V and 3 bases at J, with 9 bases between the two ends. Per germline, CDR1 LNHNV and CDR2 YYDKDF (reference sequence). This CDR3 has 14 residues. This chain's CDR3 is CATSRDRDSYEQYF. DNA for the CDR3: TGTGCCACCAGCAGAGATAGAGACAGCTACGAGCAGTACTTC.

The chain is built from TRBV27 and TRBJ2-1; D is undetermined. With 0 bases removed from V and 6 bases from J, the gap between germline ends came to 9 bases. The CDR3 contains 14 residues. Per germline, CDR1 MNHEY and CDR2 SMNVEV (reference sequence). CDR3 region: CASSLSLARNEQFF. The DNA for the CDR3 is TGTGCCAGCAGTTTATCGCTGGCCCGCAATGAGCAGTTCTTC.

The chain combines TRBV19 with TRBJ1-2; 9 positions match TRBD1. With V trimmed by 5 bases and J by 6 bases, 7 bases remained unmatched. The CDR3 is 14 residues long. Germline loops: CDR1 LNHDA, CDR2 SQIVND (reference sequence). The CDR3 is CASSPGQGFNGYTF. The CDR3 DNA sequence: TGTGCCAGTAGTCCGGGACAGGGATTTAATGGCTACACCTTC.

The V call is TRBV28, the J call TRBJ2-1, with D perhaps given as TRBD1 or TRBD2 (5 bases each). The CDR3 length is 15 residues. Trimming took 5 bases from V and 2 from J, leaving 13 bases between them. CDR1 is MDHEN and CDR2 is SYDVKM in the germline V gene. This chain's CDR3 is CASSVGDPAYNEQFF. Here the CDR3 DNA reads TGTGCCAGCAGTGTTGGGGACCCCGCCTACAATGAGCAGTTCTTC.

The chain carries TRBV7-8 and TRBJ1-2, with 8 bases lining up with TRBD1. The CDR3 is made up of 15 amino acids. Per the germline V gene, CDR1 is SGHVS and CDR2 is FQNEAQ. Losses at the gene ends were 5 bases for V and 2 bases for J; bases not matched to a gene: 7. CDR3 loop: CASSQGQGRNYGYTF. In nucleotides, the CDR3 is TGTGCCAGCAGCCAAGGACAGGGCCGGAACTATGGCTACACCTTC.

The rearrangement joins TRBV19 to TRBJ2-5, with unresolved D. The DNA end lines up better with TRBJ2-7; the J call may be wrong. In germline, CDR1 is LNHDA, CDR2 SQIVND (reference sequence). This CDR3 comprises 12 residues. For the CDR3, the DNA is TGTGCCAGTAGTTCGGACCTCTACGAGCAGTACTTC. Its translation is CASSSDLYEQYF.

The V call is TRBV7-9, the J call TRBJ2-1, with TRBD1 matching over 10 bases. CDR3 size: 15 residues. CDR1 is SEHNR, CDR2 FQNEAQ, per germline (reference sequence). V dropped 4 bases and J dropped 4; count of bases not matched to a gene: 4. The DNA of the CDR3 is TGTGCCAGCAGCTCGGGACAGGGGCCGTACAATGAGCAGTTCTTC. It encodes CASSSGQGPYNEQFF.

V usage is TRBV5-6 and J usage is TRBJ2-1; D remains ambiguous. Germline V gene lookup returns CDR1 SGHDT and CDR2 YYEEEE. The CDR3 covers 13 residues. Trimming took 3 bases from V and 7 from J, leaving 11 bases between them. The CDR3, as DNA: TGTGCCAGCAGCTGGATACAGAGGAATGAGCAGTTCTTC. It yields the protein CASSWIQRNEQFF.

The chain employs TRBV7-3 and TRBJ2-5, with TRBD2 matching over 7 bases. J was trimmed by 1 base and V by 1 base; bases with no gene match: 3. Germline CDR1 is SGHTA and CDR2 is FQGTGA. CDR3 length: 15 residues. In nucleotides, the CDR3 is TGTGCCAGCAGCTTAAGTGGGGGGGTCCAAGAGACCCAGTACTTC. It translates to CASSLSGGVQETQYF.

J is TRBJ1-5 and V is TRBV28; D not resolved. The CDR3 spans 15 residues. Germline CDR1 is MDHEN and CDR2 is SYDVKM. Trimming left V 5 bases short and J 2 bases short, with 13 bases between. The CDR3: CASSPLMDRNQPQHF. In nucleotides, the CDR3 is TGTGCCAGCAGTCCTCTGATGGACCGCAATCAGCCCCAGCATTTT.